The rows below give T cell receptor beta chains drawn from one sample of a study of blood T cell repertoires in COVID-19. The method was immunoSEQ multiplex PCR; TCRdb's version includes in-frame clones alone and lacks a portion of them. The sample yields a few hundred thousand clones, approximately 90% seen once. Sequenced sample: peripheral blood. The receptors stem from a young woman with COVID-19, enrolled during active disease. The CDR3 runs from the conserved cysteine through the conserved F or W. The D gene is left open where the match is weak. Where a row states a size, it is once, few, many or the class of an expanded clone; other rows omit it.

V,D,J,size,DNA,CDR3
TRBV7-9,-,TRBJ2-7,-,TGTGCCAGCAGCCACGGGGGACTGAGCTCCTACGAGCAGTACTTC,CASSHGGLSSYEQYF
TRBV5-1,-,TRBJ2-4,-,TGCGCCAGCAGCAGCGGGACAGGTCTAGCCAAAAACATTCAGTACTTC,CASSSGTGLAKNIQYF
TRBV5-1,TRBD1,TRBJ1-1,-,TGCGCCAGCAGCGGCGGGGACAGGCCGAACACTGAAGCTTTCTTT,CASSGGDRPNTEAFF
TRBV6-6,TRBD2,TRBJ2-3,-,TGTGCCAGCAGTCCGGGACTAGCGGGGCCCAGCACAGATACGCAGTATTTT,CASSPGLAGPSTDTQYF
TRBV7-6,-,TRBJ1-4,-,TGTGCCAGCAGCGACATGAATGAAAAACTGTTTTTT,CASSDMNEKLFF
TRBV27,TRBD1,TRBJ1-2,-,TGTGCCAGCAGTTTAAGGACAGGGCCCTATGGCTACACCTTC,CASSLRTGPYGYTF
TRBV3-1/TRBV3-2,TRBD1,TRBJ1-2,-,TGTGCCAGCAGGGACAGGGGGAATGGCTACACCTTC,CASRDRGNGYTF
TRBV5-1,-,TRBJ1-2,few,TGCGCCAGCAGTGTAGAGGGAAACTATGGCTACACCTTC,CASSVEGNYGYTF
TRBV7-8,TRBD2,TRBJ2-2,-,TGTGCCAGCAGCCCTCGGTACACTAGCGGGGGTCGGACCGGGGAGCTGTTTTTT,CASSPRYTSGGRTGELFF
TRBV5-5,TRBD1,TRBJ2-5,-,TGTGCCAGCAGCTTGGGCCGGGACAGGGGTTGGGAAGAGACCCAGTACTTC,CASSLGRDRGWEETQYF
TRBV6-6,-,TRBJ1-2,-,TGTGCCAGCAGTTTGGAAGACTACGGCTACACCTTC,CASSLEDYGYTF
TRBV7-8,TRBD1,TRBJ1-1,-,TGTGCCAGCAGCTTAGTTGACAGGGAGTTTGACACTGAAGCTTTCTTT,CASSLVDREFDTEAFF
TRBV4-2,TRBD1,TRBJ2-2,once,TGTGCCAGCAGCCACGGGACAGGGGCCGGGGAGCTGTTTTTT,CASSHGTGAGELFF
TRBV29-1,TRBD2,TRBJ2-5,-,TGCAGCGTACGGCGGGGGGGGGCGGGAGAGACCCAGTACTTC,CSVRRGGAGETQYF
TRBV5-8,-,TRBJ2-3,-,TGTGCCAGCAGCTTCGGACTGAGCACAGATACGCAGTATTTT,CASSFGLSTDTQYF
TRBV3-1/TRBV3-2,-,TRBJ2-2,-,TGTGCCAGCAGCTATACGAACACCGGGGAGCTGTTTTTT,CASSYTNTGELFF
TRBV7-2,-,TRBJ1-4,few,TGTGCCAGCAGCTCAAAAGCCAGGGGCACTAATGAAAAACTGTTTTTT,CASSSKARGTNEKLFF